This entry describes one T cell receptor (beta chain). These data come from a study of blood T cell repertoires in COVID-19. Trimming shortened V by 5 bases and J by 1 base, and 14 bases separated the two germline ends. The CDR3 is 15 amino acids. The germline gives CDR1 MNHEY, CDR2 SVGAGI. Clones were read by immunoSEQ multiplex PCR, and TCRdb kept only the in-frame ones, dropping some. Of roughly 260,000 clones in the sample, 90% to 95% were seen once. Sequencing input: PBMCs or T cells enriched from blood (not recorded which). This receptor was identified in a woman aged 18-29 years who had recovered from COVID-19. This chain uses TRBV6-5 with TRBJ1-1; D is perhaps TRBD1 (6 bases). CDR3 nucleotide sequence: TGTGCCAGCAGTCCCCTTGTAGGGGGGAACACTGAAGCTTTCTTT. As protein: CASSPLVGGNTEAFF.